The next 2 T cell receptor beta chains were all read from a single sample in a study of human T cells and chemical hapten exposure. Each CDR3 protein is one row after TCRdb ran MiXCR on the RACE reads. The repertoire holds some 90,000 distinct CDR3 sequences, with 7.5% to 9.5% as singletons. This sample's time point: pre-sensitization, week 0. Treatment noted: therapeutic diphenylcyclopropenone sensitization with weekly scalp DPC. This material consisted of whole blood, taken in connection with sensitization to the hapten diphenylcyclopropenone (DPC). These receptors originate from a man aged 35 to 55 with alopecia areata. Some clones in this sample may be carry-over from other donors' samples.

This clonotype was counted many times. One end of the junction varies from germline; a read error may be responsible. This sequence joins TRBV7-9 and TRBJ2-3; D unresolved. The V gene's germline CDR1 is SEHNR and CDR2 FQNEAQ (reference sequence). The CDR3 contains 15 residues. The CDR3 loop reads CASTLDWSDRDTQYF. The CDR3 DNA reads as TGTGCCAGCACCTTAGATTGGAGCGACCGAGATACGCAGTATTTT.

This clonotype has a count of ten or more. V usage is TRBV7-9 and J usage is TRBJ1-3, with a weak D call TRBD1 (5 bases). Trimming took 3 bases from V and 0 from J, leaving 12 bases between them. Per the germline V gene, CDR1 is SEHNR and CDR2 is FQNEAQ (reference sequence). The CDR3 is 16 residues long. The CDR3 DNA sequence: TGTGCCAGCAGCTTCCGGGGGGGTATCTCTGGAAACACCATATATTTT. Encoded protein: CASSFRGGISGNTIYF.